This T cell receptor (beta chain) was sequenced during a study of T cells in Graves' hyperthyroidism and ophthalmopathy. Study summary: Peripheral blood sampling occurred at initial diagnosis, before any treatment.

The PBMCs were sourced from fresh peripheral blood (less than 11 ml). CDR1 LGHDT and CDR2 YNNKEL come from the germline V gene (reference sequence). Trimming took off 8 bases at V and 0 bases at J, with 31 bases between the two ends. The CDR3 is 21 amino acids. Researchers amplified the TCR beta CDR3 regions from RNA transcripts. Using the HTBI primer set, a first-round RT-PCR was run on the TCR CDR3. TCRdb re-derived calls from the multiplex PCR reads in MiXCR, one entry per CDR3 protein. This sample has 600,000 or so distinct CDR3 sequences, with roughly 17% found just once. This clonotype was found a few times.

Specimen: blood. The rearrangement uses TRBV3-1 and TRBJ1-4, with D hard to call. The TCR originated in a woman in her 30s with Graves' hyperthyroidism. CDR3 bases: TGTGCCAGCGGGCAAGAACGGGAGGGCCTTCAACCGGGTGCAACTAATGAAAAACTGTTTTTT. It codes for CASGQEREGLQPGATNEKLFF.